Listed below are T cell receptor beta chains from one sample, sequenced in a study of T cell responses to AZD1222 COVID-19 vaccine. Sequencing used immunoSEQ multiplex PCR; TCRdb keeps in-frame clones, though not all of them. This sample has about 130,000 clones, with around 90% found just once. This material consisted of peripheral blood, taken on day 0 of MenACWY control vaccination. Receptors originate from an adult in good health. The CDR3 runs from the conserved cysteine through the conserved F or W. A D gene is named only where the DNA matches it firmly. Clone size is given for some rows only: seen once, a few or many times, or a class if the clone is expanded.

J: TRBJ2-3; size: .; V: TRBV24-1; D: TRBD2; CDR3: CATSDTGLAGGRDTQYF; DNA: TGTGCCACCAGTGATACCGGACTAGCGGGAGGGAGGGATACGCAGTATTTT
J: TRBJ1-6; size: .; V: TRBV7-3; D: TRBD1; CDR3: CASSSGQGSSPLHF; DNA: TGTGCCAGCAGCTCAGGACAGGGTAGTTCACCCCTCCACTTT
J: TRBJ1-2; size: .; V: TRBV14; D: TRBD1; CDR3: CASSQRTKADRGSGYTF; DNA: TGTGCCAGCAGCCAAAGAACAAAGGCGGACAGGGGTAGTGGCTACACCTTC
J: TRBJ1-5; size: .; V: TRBV28; D: .; CDR3: CASSPTQVYQPQHF; DNA: TGTGCCAGCAGCCCCACCCAAGTGTATCAGCCCCAGCATTTT
J: TRBJ1-3; size: .; V: TRBV9; D: .; CDR3: CASSVGVSSGNTIYF; DNA: TGTGCCAGCAGCGTAGGGGTCAGCTCTGGAAACACCATATATTTT
J: TRBJ2-4; size: .; V: TRBV5-1; D: TRBD2; CDR3: CASSRKGGEEDIQYF; DNA: TGCGCCAGCAGCCGAAAGGGAGGGGAGGAGGACATTCAGTACTTC
J: TRBJ2-1; size: .; V: TRBV11-2; D: .; CDR3: CASSFNYNEQFF; DNA: TGTGCCAGCAGCTTTAACTACAATGAGCAGTTCTTC
J: TRBJ2-7; size: .; V: TRBV14; D: TRBD1; CDR3: CASSQTGTGDHEQYF; DNA: TGTGCCAGCAGCCAAACCGGGACAGGGGACCACGAGCAGTACTTC
J: TRBJ1-1; size: once; V: TRBV29-1; D: .; CDR3: CSVSQSMNTEAFF; DNA: TGCAGCGTTTCCCAGAGCATGAACACTGAAGCTTTCTTT
J: TRBJ1-4; size: .; V: TRBV27; D: TRBD1; CDR3: CASSFTTGGSEKLFF; DNA: TGTGCCAGCAGTTTCACTACAGGGGGCTCTGAAAAACTGTTTTTT
J: TRBJ1-4; size: .; V: TRBV11-2; D: .; CDR3: CASSPGGRGSEKLFF; DNA: TGTGCCAGCAGCCCGGGCGGCAGGGGAAGTGAAAAACTGTTTTTT
J: TRBJ1-1; size: .; V: TRBV7-9; D: TRBD1; CDR3: CASSSKGAGRNTEAFF; DNA: TGTGCCAGCAGCTCGAAGGGGGCGGGTAGGAACACTGAAGCTTTCTTT
J: TRBJ2-7; size: .; V: TRBV5-1; D: TRBD1; CDR3: CASSHGQGTYEQYF; DNA: TGCGCCAGCAGCCATGGACAGGGCACTTACGAGCAGTACTTC
J: TRBJ1-6; size: .; V: TRBV7-3; D: TRBD1; CDR3: CASSLGTGGYSPLHF; DNA: TGTGCCAGCAGCTTAGGGACAGGGGGGTATTCACCCCTCCACTTT
J: TRBJ2-7; size: .; V: TRBV14; D: TRBD2; CDR3: CASSQDGTAGLAGLSPYEQYF; DNA: TGTGCCAGCAGCCAAGATGGCACTGCCGGACTAGCGGGACTTTCTCCCTACGAGCAGTACTTC
J: TRBJ2-1; size: .; V: TRBV18; D: TRBD1; CDR3: CASSSTGNEQFF; DNA: TGTGCCAGCTCATCGACAGGGAATGAGCAGTTCTTC